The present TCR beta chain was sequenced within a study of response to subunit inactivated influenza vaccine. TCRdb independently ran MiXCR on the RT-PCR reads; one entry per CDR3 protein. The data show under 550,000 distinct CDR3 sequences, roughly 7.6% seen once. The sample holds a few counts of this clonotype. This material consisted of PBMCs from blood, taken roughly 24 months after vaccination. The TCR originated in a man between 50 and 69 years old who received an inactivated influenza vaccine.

The CDR3 sequence is CASSLATGYTEAFF. CDR3 bases: TGTGCCAGCAGCTTGGCGACAGGGTACACTGAAGCTTTCTTT. The chain recombines TRBV5-5 with TRBJ1-1; 7 positions agree with TRBD1. The CDR3 length is 14 residues. CDR1 SGHKS and CDR2 YYEKEE come from the germline V gene (reference sequence). V dropped 0 bases and J dropped 3; count of bases not matched to a gene: 2. Looking up the rest from reference TRBV5-5 and TRBJ1-1 gives the full variable domain: DAGVTQSPTHLIKTRGQQVTLRCSPISGHKSVSWYQQVLGQGPQFIFQYYEKEERGRGNFPDRFSARQFPNYSSELNVNALLLGDSALYLCASSLATGYTEAFFGQGTRLTVV.